Each of the 32 T cell receptor beta chains below was sequenced from the same sample in a study of response to subunit inactivated influenza vaccine. TCRdb re-derived calls from the RT-PCR reads in MiXCR, one entry per CDR3 protein. The sample shows about 530,000 distinct CDR3 sequences, about an eighth of them seen only once. The specimen comprised PBMCs from blood, sampled on the day of vaccination. The receptor source for this set is a man aged 45-65 years who received an inactivated influenza vaccine.

The sample holds a few counts of this clonotype. The chain joins TRBV20-1 to TRBJ2-5; 7 bases map to TRBD2. The trim removed 5 bases at V and 5 bases at J, leaving 8 bases unmatched. This CDR3 has 13 residues. The germline gives CDR1 DFQATT, CDR2 SNEGSKA (reference sequence). CDR3 region: CSAPVSSGETQYF. As DNA, the CDR3 is TGCAGTGCTCCCGTCAGTAGCGGGGAGACCCAGTACTTC.

The table lists this clonotype with a few counts. V and J are TRBV5-1 and TRBJ2-1; D is ambiguous. The CDR3 is 13 amino acids. V lost 0 bases and J 9 bases, leaving 10 bases between the germline ends. In germline, CDR1 is SGHRS, CDR2 YFSETQ. The CDR3 DNA follows: TGCGCCAGCAGCTTGGCCGGTCGTAGTGAGCAGTTCTTC. Translating gives CASSLAGRSEQFF.

The chain combines TRBV6-1 with TRBJ1-6, with TRBD1 identical over 7 bases. This CDR3 region has 13 residues. V was pared by 6 bases and J by 8 bases, with 4 bases of the junction left unmatched. Germline lookup yields CDR1 MNHNS and CDR2 SASEGT. Here the CDR3 reads CASSDREYSPLHF. The CDR3, as DNA: TGTGCCAGCAGCGACAGGGAATATTCACCCCTCCACTTT.

The chain links TRBV27 to TRBJ1-2; 7 bases align to TRBD1. Per germline, CDR1 MNHEY and CDR2 SMNVEV (reference sequence). V was pared by 2 bases and J by 3 bases, with 12 bases of the junction left unmatched. The CDR3 has 17 amino acids. Here the CDR3 reads CASSLRAGDSYYYGYTF. DNA for the CDR3: TGTGCCAGCAGTTTAAGGGCCGGGGACAGCTACTACTATGGCTACACCTTC.

Ten or more counts support this clonotype. The chain carries TRBV24-1 and TRBJ1-1; possibly TRBD1 for D (5 bases). Trimming stripped 3 bases from V and 5 bases from J, with 6 bases between. Per the germline V gene, CDR1 is KGHDR and CDR2 is SFDVKD. The CDR3 is made up of 12 amino acids. The CDR3 loop reads CATSDGGTEAFF. CDR3 in DNA: TGTGCCACCAGTGATGGGGGTACTGAAGCTTTCTTT.

The rearrangement joins TRBV2 to TRBJ2-7, with 9 bases lining up with TRBD1. With 6 bases clipped from V and 3 bases from J, the junction kept 9 bases outside the gene matches. CDR3 length: 15 amino acids. The germline V gene has CDR1 SNHLY and CDR2 FYNNEI. DNA for the CDR3: TGTGCCAGCAGCGACCGGGACAGGGCTCACTACGAGCAGTACTTC. Translating it yields CASSDRDRAHYEQYF.

The chain joins TRBV14 to TRBJ1-6; D gene unclear. The CDR3 extends over 14 amino acids. Per the germline V gene, CDR1 is SGHDN and CDR2 is FVKESK. V lost 0 bases, J lost 7 bases, and 7 bases lay in between. The CDR3 sequence is CASSQEVGNSPLHF. The DNA of the CDR3 is TGTGCCAGCAGCCAAGAGGTTGGAAATTCACCCCTCCACTTT.

This clonotype was seen ten or more times. The rearrangement joins TRBV3-1 to TRBJ1-2; weak D call: TRBD1 (5 bases). The CDR3 has 14 amino acids. The germline V and J ends were trimmed by 0 bases and 7 bases, with 12 bases remaining between them. CDR1 is LGHDT, CDR2 YNNKEL, per germline (reference sequence). CDR3 sequence (DNA): TGTGCCAGCAGCCAAGAAATAGGGGTACTTGGCTACACCTTC. Translated: CASSQEIGVLGYTF.

J is TRBJ1-2 and V is TRBV6-2 or TRBV6-3, with unresolved D. Germline values: CDR1 MNHEY, CDR2 SVGEGT. This CDR3 has 15 amino acids. Trimming removed 2 bases at V and 0 bases at J, with 10 bases between. CDR3 in amino acids: CASSYGADSNYGYTF. In nucleotides, the CDR3 is TGTGCCAGCAGTTACGGCGCAGACTCTAACTATGGCTACACCTTC.

As DNA, the CDR3 is TGTGCCAGCAGTCCCGTGAGGGGTAGCAATCAGCCCCAGCATTTT. Encoded protein: CASSPVRGSNQPQHF. The V gene is TRBV6-1, the J gene TRBJ1-5; maybe TRBD1 (5 bases). The V end lost 5 bases, the J end lost 0 bases, and 11 bases lay between the germline ends. Germline lookup yields CDR1 MNHNS and CDR2 SASEGT. The CDR3 consists of 15 residues.

The chain is built from TRBV7-2 and TRBJ2-3; TRBD2 matches at 10 bases. The V segment lost 3 bases and the J segment 0 bases; nucleotides outside the gene matches: 12. This CDR3 is 19 amino acids long. Germline V gene lookup returns CDR1 SGHTA and CDR2 FQGNSA. The CDR3, as DNA: TGTGCCAGCAGCTTTGTGCTAGCGGGAGCTACCTCTAGCACAGATACGCAGTATTTT. It is translated as CASSFVLAGATSSTDTQYF.

At least ten counts were recorded for this clonotype. This chain joins TRBV27 and TRBJ2-3; TRBD2 matches at 10 bases. CDR1 is MNHEY and CDR2 is SMNVEV in the germline V gene (reference sequence). The CDR3 spans 15 residues. J gave up 8 bases and V 0 bases, and 5 bases lay outside the gene matches. Here the CDR3 reads CASSLSPSGRGTQYF. DNA of the CDR3: TGTGCCAGCAGTTTATCGCCGAGCGGGAGGGGTACGCAGTATTTT.

The chain recombines TRBV6-5 with TRBJ1-5; no definite D call. The germline V gene has CDR1 MNHEY and CDR2 SVGAGI. Between the trimmed V and J ends, which lost 4 bases and 0 bases, there was a span of 7 bases. This CDR3 is 14 amino acids long. CDR3 coding DNA: TGTGCCAGCAGTTCTAGCTATAGCAATCAGCCCCAGCATTTT. Amino acids: CASSSSYSNQPQHF.

The chain joins TRBV9 to TRBJ2-1, with 13 bases fitting TRBD2. The CDR3 consists of 18 residues. The trim removed 0 bases at V and 6 bases at J, leaving 9 bases unmatched. CDR1 and CDR2 from the germline V gene are SGDLS and YYNGEE. DNA for the CDR3: TGTGCCAGCAGCGTAGAATTATCACTAGCGGGGGGGATCAATGAGCAGTTCTTC. Its translation is CASSVELSLAGGINEQFF.

The CDR3 protein is CASRRGGLGWSSYEQYF. DNA of the CDR3: TGTGCCAGCAGGAGGGGGGGCCTAGGGTGGAGCTCCTACGAGCAGTACTTC. The gene calls are TRBV6-1 and TRBJ2-7; tentatively, D is TRBD2 (7 bases). Germline loops: CDR1 MNHNS, CDR2 SASEGT. CDR3 length equals 17 residues. Trimming pared 6 bases from V and 0 bases from J, leaving 21 bases between.

This clonotype was counted a few times. The J gene is TRBJ2-1, the V gene TRBV18; 8 positions match TRBD1. The germline CDR1 and CDR2 sequences are KGHSH and LQKENI. V was pared by 1 base and J by 7 bases, with 6 bases of the junction left unmatched. The CDR3 runs 15 residues. For the CDR3, the DNA is TGTGCCAGCTCACCACTACAGGGGGTAGGAAATGAGCAGTTCTTC. Amino acid sequence: CASSPLQGVGNEQFF.

There are a few counts of this clonotype. This sequence joins TRBV6-2 or TRBV6-3 and TRBJ2-6; 7 bases map to TRBD1. Germline values: CDR1 MNHEY, CDR2 SVGEGT. The CDR3 spans 20 residues. V was pared by 3 bases and J by 0 bases, with 14 bases of the junction left unmatched. CDR3 nucleotide sequence: TGTGCCAGCAGTTATTTCATACAGGGGATTTATTCCTCTGGGGCCAACGTCCTGACTTTC. This sequence encodes CASSYFIQGIYSSGANVLTF.

J is TRBJ1-2 and V is TRBV15; possible D gene TRBD1, 6 bases. The germline V and J ends were trimmed by 1 base and 2 bases, with 14 bases remaining between them. The CDR3 runs to 16 residues. Looked up from germline, CDR1 is LNHNV and CDR2 is YYDKDF (reference sequence). CDR3 in DNA: TGTGCCACCAGCAGAGGACCTTTGGGGGGCAACTATGGCTACACCTTC. Protein sequence: CATSRGPLGGNYGYTF. The variable domain in full, with the rest retrieved from reference TRBV15 and TRBJ1-2, is DAMVIQNPRYQVTQFGKPVTLSCSQTLNHNVMYWYQQKSSQAPKLLFHYYDKDFNNEADTPDNFQSRRPNTSFCFLDIRSPGLGDTAMYLCATSRGPLGGNYGYTFGSGTRLTVV.

This clonotype was seen repeatedly, ten times or more. The DNA of the CDR3 is TGTGCCAGCAGTTCGGACGGATCCTCCTACAATGAGCAGTTCTTC. This encodes CASSSDGSSYNEQFF. The V and J genes are TRBV6-2 or TRBV6-3 and TRBJ2-1; unclear D gene. Trimming took 4 bases from V and 0 from J, leaving 10 bases between them. Per the germline V gene, CDR1 is MNHEY and CDR2 is SVGEGT. This CDR3 comprises 15 residues.

This clonotype has at least ten counts. The gene calls are TRBV29-1 and TRBJ2-7; 8 nucleotides match TRBD2. The germline V gene has CDR1 SQVTM and CDR2 ANQGSEA. This CDR3 comprises 15 residues. V was pared by 4 bases and J by 0 bases, with 8 bases of the junction left unmatched. CDR3 coding DNA: TGCAGCGTTGGGATCCTAGCGGGCCTCTCCTACGAGCAGTACTTC. As protein: CSVGILAGLSYEQYF.

V is TRBV12-3 or TRBV12-4 and J is TRBJ2-3; D unclear. V was trimmed by 3 bases and J by 1 base, leaving 11 bases between them. The CDR3 sequence is 15 residues long. The CDR3 sequence is CASSFPEGGTDTQYF. CDR3 in DNA: TGTGCCAGCAGTTTTCCGGAAGGAGGCACAGATACGCAGTATTTT.

In its sample, this clonotype was seen many times. The gene calls are TRBV6-2 or TRBV6-3 and TRBJ2-1, with D unresolved. CDR1 and CDR2 from the germline V gene are MNHEY and SVGEGT. The CDR3 length is 15 residues. Trimming removed 1 base at V and 9 bases at J, with 16 bases between. CDR3 in DNA: TGTGCCAGCAGTTACTACGTTCGGGCTAGTATTGAGCAGTTCTTC. Translation gives CASSYYVRASIEQFF.

This clonotype appeared many times. The rearrangement links TRBV20-1 to TRBJ2-1, with unresolved D. V lost 0 bases to trimming and J lost 6 bases, with 9 bases between them. Germline CDR1 reads DFQATT; CDR2 reads SNEGSKA (reference sequence). CDR3 size: 13 residues. CDR3 DNA sequence: TGCAGTGCTAGAGATAGAAAGGTCAATGAGCAGTTCTTC. The encoded protein is CSARDRKVNEQFF.

This clonotype was found a few times. The gene calls are TRBV4-3 and TRBJ2-2; D possibly corresponds to TRBD1 (6 bases). V lost 0 bases to trimming and J lost 5 bases, with 10 bases between them. From germline, CDR1 is LGHNA and CDR2 YSLEER. CDR3 size: 15 residues. The CDR3 DNA sequence: TGCGCCAGCAGCCAAGAAACAGGGCGGACCGGGGAGCTGTTTTTT. Residues: CASSQETGRTGELFF.

This clonotype has only a few counts. The rearrangement joins TRBV20-1 to TRBJ2-5; TRBD2 might be the D (6 bases). The V end was cut by 5 bases, the J end by 7 bases, with 23 bases between. There are 15 residues in the CDR3. Germline values: CDR1 DFQATT, CDR2 SNEGSKA (reference sequence). The CDR3 region is CSAQRLGTSTWTQYF. In nucleotides, the CDR3 is TGCAGTGCTCAAAGACTTGGGACTTCTACGTGGACCCAGTACTTC.

This clonotype occurred a few times. The chain couples TRBV28 to TRBJ1-3; D perhaps matches TRBD1 (5 bases). This CDR3 has 16 residues. V was trimmed by 5 bases and J by 0 bases, leaving 14 bases between them. CDR1 is MDHEN, CDR2 SYDVKM, per germline. In DNA, the CDR3 is TGTGCCAGCAGTACCTCAGGGTTTATCTCTGGAAACACCATATATTTT. Its translation is CASSTSGFISGNTIYF.

This clonotype has ten or more counts. The CDR3 nucleotides are TGTGCCACCAGTGATTTGTCGGAAATGGGACCTGAGCAGTTCTTC. Translation gives CATSDLSEMGPEQFF. The chain uses TRBV24-1 and TRBJ2-1; D possibly uses TRBD1 or TRBD2 (5 bases each). The length of the CDR3 is 15 residues. CDR1 is KGHDR, CDR2 SFDVKD, per germline. Trimming removed 0 bases from V and 9 bases from J, with 14 bases in between.

The chain has TRBV19 and TRBJ2-3; 11 nucleotides line up with TRBD2. The CDR3 has 17 residues. Germline assignment: CDR1 LNHDA and CDR2 SQIVND (reference sequence). The V gene end was trimmed by 6 bases and the J gene end by 5 bases; junction bases not matched to a gene: 13. CDR3 coding DNA: TGTGCCAGTAGCCCAACTAGCGGGGGCCTCTTGGGAGATACGCAGTATTTT. This codes for CASSPTSGGLLGDTQYF.

The genes are TRBV9 and TRBJ1-6; D ambiguous. Deletions cut 0 bases from V and 7 bases from J, with 8 bases between. The V gene's germline CDR1 is SGDLS and CDR2 YYNGEE. The CDR3 totals 14 residues. CDR3 sequence (DNA): TGTGCCAGCAGCGTAGGGGGTGAAAATTCACCCCTCCACTTT. It specifies CASSVGGENSPLHF.

This chain joins TRBV4-1 and TRBJ2-7; D tentatively fits TRBD1 or TRBD2 (5 bases each). The CDR3 has 14 amino acids. V was pared by 1 base and J by 9 bases, with 16 bases between. Germline V gives CDR1 MGHRA, CDR2 YSYEKL. The CDR3 nucleotides are TGCGCCAGCAGCCAAGGGGACCTGGTTGTAGGGCAGTACTTC. Translated, it gives CASSQGDLVVGQYF.

The chain carries TRBV7-9 and TRBJ1-2; a weak D match, TRBD1 (5 bases). The CDR3 spans 14 residues. V shed 5 bases and J shed 7 bases, with 17 bases lying between them. Germline V CDR1 and CDR2: SEHNR, FQNEAQ (reference sequence). The CDR3 sequence is CASSHRVGPTGYTF. For the CDR3, the DNA is TGTGCCAGCAGCCATCGTGTGGGGCCCACTGGCTACACCTTC.

This chain links TRBV29-1 with TRBJ2-1, with D possibly matching TRBD1 (6 bases). The CDR3 has 12 amino acids. V was trimmed by 4 bases and J by 8 bases, leaving 12 bases between them. From germline, CDR1 is SQVTM and CDR2 ANQGSEA. CDR3 in DNA: TGCAGCGTTGGGAGAGGGGGATATGAGCAGTTCTTC. It specifies CSVGRGGYEQFF.